Shown below are 13 T cell receptor beta chains from a single sample sequenced in a study of PD-L1 blockade in urothelial cancer (dated by TCRdb to the late 2010s). Libraries were made using the immunoSEQ multiplex PCR assay. The table was pulled from immuneACCESS by TCRdb, which kept in-frame rearrangements only. Such tables lose some clones; where checked, under half of the loss comes from unresolved V genes, and the rest has no known cause. The table for this sample lists fewer than 45,000 clones; roughly 87% of them were counted only once. The top ten clonotypes cover about 3.5% of the sample. The sample here was PBMCs, taken around atezolizumab (anti-PD-L1) treatment. The receptors were gathered from a man aged 65-85 years with urothelial cancer.

The V gene is TRBV28, the J gene TRBJ2-5; 9 bases fit TRBD1. This CDR3 has 15 residues. V shed 3 bases, J shed 5 bases, and the junction held 7 bases outside the gene matches. CDR1 and CDR2 from the germline V gene are MDHEN and SYDVKM. The CDR3 coding sequence is TGTGCCAGCAGTTTTTCCGGACAGGGGATGGAGACCCAGTACTTC. This translates into CASSFSGQGMETQYF.

The chain uses TRBV19 and TRBJ1-1, with 7 bases that match TRBD1. The CDR3 loop spans 12 amino acids. CDR1 and CDR2 from the germline V gene are LNHDA and SQIVND (reference sequence). After removal of 6 bases from V and 8 bases from J, the junction contained 6 bases not matched to a gene. CDR3 loop: CASSNRGGEAFF. In DNA form, the CDR3 reads TGTGCCAGTAGCAACAGGGGCGGGGAAGCTTTCTTT.

The rearrangement uses TRBV7-2 and TRBJ1-4; D is unclear. The germline V and J ends were trimmed by 5 bases and 0 bases, with 4 bases remaining between them. This CDR3 comprises 13 residues. Germline values: CDR1 SGHTA, CDR2 FQGNSA. The CDR3 spells CASSRATNEKLFF. CDR3 bases: TGTGCCAGCAGCCGGGCAACTAATGAAAAACTGTTTTTT.

The chain is built from TRBV5-1 and TRBJ2-2; perhaps TRBD2 as D (5 bases). CDR1 is SGHRS and CDR2 is YFSETQ in the germline V gene. The CDR3 loop spans 14 amino acids. V gave up 2 bases and J gave up 2 bases, with 7 bases separating them. The CDR3 coding sequence is TGCGCCAGCAGCTTCGAGGGAAACACCGGGGAGCTGTTTTTT. Protein sequence: CASSFEGNTGELFF.

The chain employs TRBV9 and TRBJ2-5, with TRBD2 matching over 8 bases. Germline V gene data show CDR1 as SGDLS and CDR2 as YYNGEE. V lost 5 bases to trimming and J lost 0 bases; unmatched junction nucleotides: 6. The CDR3 is made up of 15 amino acids. CDR3 sequence reads: CASRSGSGDQETQYF. CDR3 in DNA: TGTGCCAGCAGGAGCGGTAGCGGGGACCAAGAGACCCAGTACTTC.

The chain employs TRBV27 and TRBJ2-1; 9 positions match TRBD2. The CDR3 loop spans 14 amino acids. CDR1 and CDR2 from the germline V gene are MNHEY and SMNVEV (reference sequence). V shed 6 bases, J shed 7 bases, and the junction held 7 bases outside the gene matches. The CDR3 DNA follows: TGTGCCAGCAGACTCAGCGGGAGGAGGAATGAGCAGTTCTTC. This translates into CASRLSGRRNEQFF.

J is TRBJ2-5 and V is TRBV6-6; D perhaps matches TRBD1 (7 bases). This CDR3 is 14 amino acids long. Germline assignment: CDR1 MNHNY and CDR2 SVGAGI (reference sequence). Trimming left V 2 bases short and J 12 bases short, with 19 bases between. DNA of the CDR3: TGTGCCAGCAGTTACGTCCTGGGACCCAGGGGGGAGTACTTC. This sequence encodes CASSYVLGPRGEYF.

This clone was counted only a few times. The rearrangement links TRBV11-3 to TRBJ1-1, with D possibly matching TRBD1 (5 bases). The CDR3 has 14 residues. The V and J ends lost 4 bases and 9 bases respectively, with 18 bases between them. Germline values: CDR1 SGHNT, CDR2 YENEEA. The chain's CDR3 is CASSSGTPAGKAFF. The CDR3 nucleotides read TGTGCCAGCAGCTCCGGGACTCCGGCGGGGAAAGCTTTCTTT.

DNA of the CDR3: TGTGCCAGCAGTTTCGGGCAGGGGGAGGGCTACACCTTC. This encodes CASSFGQGEGYTF. This sequence joins TRBV28 and TRBJ1-2; 7 bases fit TRBD1. Germline V gene data show CDR1 as MDHEN and CDR2 as SYDVKM. Trimming removed 3 bases from V and 8 bases from J; junction bases left unmatched: 6. The CDR3 loop spans 13 amino acids.

The chain joins TRBV30 to TRBJ1-2; D is undetermined. Per germline, CDR1 GTSNPN and CDR2 SVGIG (reference sequence). Trimming shortened V by 0 bases and J by 4 bases, and 9 bases separated the two germline ends. The CDR3 spans 13 residues. In DNA, the CDR3 is TGTGCCTGGAGTGTACGCAGTCTCTATGGCTACACCTTC. Translated, it gives CAWSVRSLYGYTF.

This chain links TRBV29-1 with TRBJ2-3, with D unresolved. Germline CDR1 SQVTM, CDR2 ANQGSEA. This CDR3 spans 14 amino acids. Trimming took off 4 bases at V and 0 bases at J, with 11 bases between the two ends. The CDR3 reads CSVVGVASTDTQYF. CDR3 sequence (DNA): TGCAGCGTTGTTGGTGTGGCTAGCACAGATACGCAGTATTTT.

The chain couples TRBV19 to TRBJ2-7; 10 bases align to TRBD1. Germline V lookup: CDR1 LNHDA, CDR2 SQIVND (reference sequence). CDR3 length: 16 amino acids. Losses at the gene ends were 5 bases for V and 6 bases for J; bases not matched to a gene: 13. In nucleotides, the CDR3 is TGTGCCAGTAGTCTCCAACCGGGACAGGGGAGCCCCGAGCAGTACTTC. Its protein product is CASSLQPGQGSPEQYF.

This chain connects TRBV7-3 to TRBJ2-3, with D perhaps matching TRBD2 (5 bases). V dropped 0 bases and J dropped 4 bases, with 8 bases sitting between them. This CDR3 comprises 14 residues. Looked up from germline, CDR1 is SGHTA and CDR2 is FQGTGA. CDR3 amino acids: CASSLTGASDTQYF. In nucleotides, the CDR3 is TGTGCCAGCAGCTTAACGGGAGCGTCAGATACGCAGTATTTT.